The following is a T cell receptor (beta chain) sequence with its context. This clone has ten or more counts. Its antigen target is currently unknown. Base qualities are not recorded, but no much larger clone differs from it by a single base. Taken from the germline V gene (reference sequence), the CDR1 and CDR2 loops are SEHNR and FQNEAQ. V and J are truncated by 4 bases and 8 bases respectively, leaving an intervening sequence of 14 bases. The CDR3 measures 14 amino acids from cysteine to phenylalanine. Only CDR3 DNA remains: 42 bases, in frame from the first base. Participants in the prospective study were enrolled through a virtual design, were aged roughly 18 to 95 years, and lived in 24 United States geographic areas. To assign participants to cohorts, the prospective study relied on clinical history that participants themselves reported in a screening survey and a study questionnaire. Recovered participants in ImmuneRACE Cohort 3 were defined by two consecutive negative NP/OP PCR tests, clearance by a healthcare professional, or resolution of symptoms. In the prospective study, mobile phlebotomists collected whole blood, serum and a nasopharyngeal or oropharyngeal swab from each participant. Additional blood draws and questionnaires over an approximately 2-month period could optionally be provided by prospective study participants. Before DNA extraction, blood samples from the prospective study were shipped at room temperature or frozen.

This sample is drawn from a study of blood T cell repertoires in COVID-19 (dated by TCRdb to the early 2020s). General notes on the study: Collaborator samples came from the United States, Italy and Spain and covered acute and convalescent phases of COVID-19. The sample metadata nearly always contained a de-identified subject ID, COVID-19 status, age in years and sex. Deeply sampled blood TCRbeta repertoires from subjects exposed to, actively infected with, or recovered from COVID-19 were included in the dataset. Samples came from the ongoing ImmuneRACE study (first 160 participants) plus 1,254 subjects from 6 global collaborators. Where available, HLA class I and class II types were obtained from metadata supplied by the sample provider rather than from assay-based typing. The material from the prospective study consisted of cDNA or gDNA derived from T cells, B-cell-depleted T cells, or PBMCs. The repertoires were released in a freely available public database intended as a resource for research on the immune response to SARS-CoV-2.

Broader findings and caveats from the paper: Clinical and demographic metadata were provided uncurated, with the amount varying by source and participant.

The immunoSEQ Assay, a bias-controlled multiplex PCR, was used to amplify TCRbeta CDR3 regions from genomic DNA. The study's processing was this. The number of nucleated cells in each sample was estimated from the amplification of reference gene primers within the assay. To quantify the absolute abundance of each unique TCRbeta CDR3 rearrangement, sequence reads were collapsed and filtered. For each sample, productive Simpson clonality was calculated as the square root of Simpson's diversity index across productive rearrangements. TCRdb mirrors the immuneACCESS table, restricted to in-frame sequences. Some clones are absent from its copies; in checked studies, under half trace to an unresolved V gene, and the reason for the others is unknown. The DNA gave D and trimming, while V, J and clone size come from that table. The sample data list some 110,000 clones, and around 84% of these were observed just once. The ten most abundant clones make up 3.9% of the sample.

The rearranged chain carries TRBV7-9 and TRBJ1-4; no D gene can be assigned with confidence. This sequence was found in a woman younger than 45 who had recovered from COVID-19. The sequenced sample was PBMCs or T cells enriched from blood (not recorded which). The CDR3 protein: CASSSSISGEKLFF. The nucleotide sequence is given as TGTGCCAGCAGCTCCAGTATATCGGGGGAAAAACTGTTTTTT.